A selection of T cell receptor beta chains follows, all from one sample in a study of blood T cell repertoires in COVID-19. TCRdb's copy holds only in-frame clones and misses some; the assay was immunoSEQ multiplex PCR. Of about 30,000 clones in the sample, 75% to 85% are singletons; the top ten hold more than 7.5%. Input material: peripheral blood. The source is a man older than 75 with active COVID-19. CDR3s include the opening cysteine and the closing phenylalanine or tryptophan. D genes are given only for firm matches. Not all rows give a size; the values are once, few, many and, for expanded clones, a class.

TRBJ2-1 | - | TRBD2 | TRBV5-4 | 14 | TGTGCCAGCACCGGGAGGACCCATGGGGATGAGCAGTTCTTC | CASTGRTHGDEQFF
TRBJ2-7 | - | - | TRBV30 | 12 | TGTGCCTGGAGTCTGGGGCGCAACGAGCAGTACTTC | CAWSLGRNEQYF
TRBJ2-7 | - | - | TRBV10-3 | 14 | TGTGCCATCAGTGAGTCGGACACGAACTACGAGCAGTACTTC | CAISESDTNYEQYF
TRBJ2-1 | once | TRBD1 | TRBV29-1 | 15 | TGCAGCGTTGAAGCCGACAGGGGGATTTACAATGAGCAGTTCTTC | CSVEADRGIYNEQFF
TRBJ2-6 | - | - | TRBV5-1 | 17 | TGCGCCAGCAGCAAGACAGATATCATCTCTGGGGCCAACGTCCTGACTTTC | CASSKTDIISGANVLTF
TRBJ1-4 | few | TRBD1 | TRBV7-8 | 16 | TGTGCCAGCAGCTTAACCGGGACAGGGGTTAATGAAAAACTGTTTTTT | CASSLTGTGVNEKLFF
TRBJ1-2 | - | - | TRBV15 | 14 | TGTGCCACCAGCGTAGGCCGGACAGAGTATGGCTACACCTTC | CATSVGRTEYGYTF
TRBJ2-7 | few | TRBD1 | TRBV20-1 | 13 | TGCAGTGCTAGTGAGCAGGGGGATCGCGAGCAGTACTTC | CSASEQGDREQYF
TRBJ2-3 | - | - | TRBV27 | 13 | TGTGCCAGCGCCCCCGAGGGCGGGTATACGCAGTATTTT | CASAPEGGYTQYF
TRBJ1-6 | - | - | TRBV5-1 | 16 | TGCGCCAGCAGACGAGGTTCGGGAAGCGATAATTCACCCCTCCACTTT | CASRRGSGSDNSPLHF
TRBJ2-1 | - | TRBD2 | TRBV27 | 16 | TGTGCCACCCGACCGACCTCTAGCGGGGGGGCCAATGAGCAGTTCTTC | CATRPTSSGGANEQFF
TRBJ1-1 | - | TRBD1 | TRBV19 | 15 | TGTGCCAGTAGGCCTTCGGCAGGGGGTAACACTGAAGCTTTCTTT | CASRPSAGGNTEAFF
TRBJ1-4 | - | - | TRBV19 | 16 | TGTGCCAGTAGTATGGGGTTCGGGACAACTAATGAAAAACTGTTTTTT | CASSMGFGTTNEKLFF
TRBJ1-1 | - | - | TRBV29-1 | 13 | TGCAGCGTTGAAGACGGGATAAGGACTGAAGCTTTCTTT | CSVEDGIRTEAFF
TRBJ1-3 | once | - | TRBV5-1 | 13 | TGCGCCAGCAGCCTAGGGGATTCGGACACCATATATTTT | CASSLGDSDTIYF
TRBJ1-5 | - | - | TRBV2 | 14 | TGTGCCAGCAGTGAGTTCAATAGCAATCAGCCCCAGCATTTT | CASSEFNSNQPQHF
TRBJ1-1 | - | TRBD1 | TRBV12-5 | 12 | TGTGCTAGTTCTCCCGGGACAGGGGAAGCTTTCTTT | CASSPGTGEAFF
TRBJ2-5 | - | - | TRBV3-1/TRBV3-2 | 15 | TGTGCCAGCAGCCCACGGGACAGAACTCCGGAGGGCCAGTACTTC | CASSPRDRTPEGQYF
TRBJ2-7 | - | TRBD2 | TRBV29-1 | 14 | TGCAGCGTCCGGACTCTAGCGGGGGCTGGGGAGCAGTACTTC | CSVRTLAGAGEQYF
TRBJ2-2 | - | TRBD1 | TRBV19 | 14 | TGTGCCAGTGGTGACAGGGAGAACACCGGGGAGCTGTTTTTT | CASGDRENTGELFF
TRBJ2-1 | - | TRBD2 | TRBV5-4 | 17 | TGTGCCAGCAGCTTAGGTGGAGCGGGGGCGTCTGGGAATGAGCAGTTCTTC | CASSLGGAGASGNEQFF
TRBJ1-2 | - | TRBD1 | TRBV27 | 14 | TGTGCCAGCAGTCTCCGGGACAGGGATTCTGGCTACACCTTC | CASSLRDRDSGYTF
TRBJ1-1 | once | TRBD1 | TRBV29-1 | 11 | TGCAGCGTCAGGGGGGTCACTGAAGCTTTCTTT | CSVRGVTEAFF
TRBJ2-7 | few | - | TRBV3-1/TRBV3-2 | 14 | TGTGCCAGCAGCCAAGGTGGAACAGGGAACGAGCAGTACTTC | CASSQGGTGNEQYF
TRBJ1-2 | once | - | TRBV28 | 14 | TGTGCCAGCAGTTTCTACAGGGTGGGTGGTGGCTACACCTTC | CASSFYRVGGGYTF
TRBJ1-3 | - | - | TRBV6-1 | 14 | TGTGCCAGCAGTGAGGAGGGGTTAGGAAACACCATATATTTT | CASSEEGLGNTIYF
TRBJ2-1 | - | - | TRBV7-2 | 14 | TGTGCCAGCAGCTTAGCAGTACCAGGGGATGAGCAGTTCTTC | CASSLAVPGDEQFF
TRBJ1-1 | - | - | TRBV11-1 | 13 | TGTGCCAGCAGCTTTCAGGTGAACACTGAAGCTTTCTTT | CASSFQVNTEAFF
TRBJ1-2 | once | - | TRBV19 | 17 | TGTGCCAGTAGTATGGAACGAGGACAGCTGAGTAACTATGGCTACACCTTC | CASSMERGQLSNYGYTF
TRBJ2-3 | once | - | TRBV14 | 17 | TGTGCCAGCAGCCAAAAGTCTCCTGACAGGCGCGGAGATACGCAGTATTTT | CASSQKSPDRRGDTQYF
TRBJ1-5 | once | - | TRBV28 | 14 | TGTGCCAGCAGTCCCCCTCAAACTTATCAGCCCCAGCATTTT | CASSPPQTYQPQHF
TRBJ1-4 | - | - | TRBV27 | 14 | TGTGCCAGCAGCCAGGGAAGACTTAATGAAAAACTGTTTTTT | CASSQGRLNEKLFF
TRBJ2-3 | once | - | TRBV6-2/TRBV6-3 | 15 | TGTGCCAGCAGCCGACTGATACCGTTCACAGATACGCAGTATTTT | CASSRLIPFTDTQYF
TRBJ2-1 | - | TRBD2 | TRBV5-1 | 15 | TGCGCCAGCAGCGAACTAGCGGGGGGGCGGAATGAGCAGTTCTTC | CASSELAGGRNEQFF
TRBJ1-1 | - | - | TRBV20-1 | 12 | TGCAGTGCTAGTTTAGCCGGGACTGAAGCTTTCTTT | CSASLAGTEAFF
TRBJ2-7 | - | - | TRBV5-5 | 15 | TGTGCCAGCAGCTCCCGGGTCAGCCAATTCTACGAGCAGTACTTC | CASSSRVSQFYEQYF
TRBJ1-1 | - | - | TRBV19 | 13 | TGTGCCAGTAAGGGGAGGGGACAAACTGAAGCTTTCTTT | CASKGRGQTEAFF
TRBJ2-3 | - | - | TRBV6-5 | 13 | TGTGCCAGCGGAAGGTCAGGGTCAGATACGCAGTATTTT | CASGRSGSDTQYF
TRBJ1-1 | - | - | TRBV3-1/TRBV3-2 | 15 | TGTGCCAGCAGCCCGGAAGCGTTAGTGAACACTGAAGCTTTCTTT | CASSPEALVNTEAFF
TRBJ1-2 | - | - | TRBV2 | 14 | TGTGCCAGCAGTGTTTACAGGGCTGGGGATGGCTACACCTTC | CASSVYRAGDGYTF
TRBJ2-7 | once | TRBD2 | TRBV10-3 | 16 | TGTGCCATCGGGGGTAGCGGGGGGATTGGTTCCTACGAGCAGTACTTC | CAIGGSGGIGSYEQYF
TRBJ2-3 | - | - | TRBV7-3 | 15 | TGTGCCAGCAGCTTACTCCACAGCGGTTCAGATACGCAGTATTTT | CASSLLHSGSDTQYF
TRBJ1-1 | - | TRBD1 | TRBV18 | 14 | TGTGCCAGCTCACTCCTGGACAGGAGCACTGAAGCTTTCTTT | CASSLLDRSTEAFF
TRBJ2-7 | - | - | TRBV21-1 | 16 | TGTGCCAGCAGCTCCCGCCCTCGGGACAGGAACTACGAGCAGTACTTC | CASSSRPRDRNYEQYF
TRBJ1-2 | - | TRBD1 | TRBV29-1 | 13 | TGCAGCGTGCCTTTACAGGGGGCAAATGGCTACACCTTC | CSVPLQGANGYTF